The 23 T cell receptor beta chains presented below share a single source sample, sequenced in a study of monozygotic twins with inflammatory bowel disease. Using the 5' RACE reads, TCRdb records one entry per CDR3 protein without DNA. This sample's table reports 330,000 or so distinct CDR3 sequences. The source material was blood. These receptors were collected from a human donor with ulcerative colitis or Crohn's disease, or a healthy co-twin of an affected twin (not recorded which).

This chain connects TRBV6-5 to TRBJ2-2; TCRdb selects TRBD1, and the lack of DNA leaves this call unchecked. This CDR3 spans 11 amino acids. Germline CDR1 reads MNHEY; CDR2 reads SVGAGI. This CDR3 is CASSTGGELFF.

The V call is TRBV28, the J call TRBJ1-6; TCRdb gives TRBD1 as the D gene, but with no DNA this cannot be confirmed. This CDR3 comprises 16 residues. The germline CDR1 and CDR2 sequences are MDHEN and SYDVKM. CDR3 sequence: CASSLPTGGRHSPLHF.

The chain is built from TRBV27 and TRBJ1-1; TCRdb proposes TRBD1, but this gene call is untestable without DNA. CDR3 length: 11 residues. Looked up from germline, CDR1 is MNHEY and CDR2 is SMNVEV (reference sequence). CDR3 residues: CASSWGGAAFF.

The genes are TRBV20-1 and TRBJ2-1; TCRdb proposes TRBD2, but this gene call is untestable without DNA. CDR1 is DFQATT, CDR2 SNEGSKA, per germline (reference sequence). The CDR3 covers 20 residues. The CDR3 region is CSARDADSGTSGNSYNEQFF.

V usage is TRBV19 and J usage is TRBJ2-1. This CDR3 is 13 amino acids long. CDR1 LNHDA and CDR2 SQIVND come from the germline V gene (reference sequence). The chain's CDR3 is CASSINRYNEQFF.

The gene calls are TRBV28 and TRBJ2-5; the D call of TRBD1 rests on TCRdb alone, since no DNA is present to check it. CDR1 is MDHEN and CDR2 is SYDVKM in the germline V gene. The CDR3 extends over 17 amino acids. The CDR3 sequence: CASRVRQFPLAQETQYF.

The chain employs TRBV5-4 and TRBJ2-1; TCRdb proposes TRBD1, but this gene call is untestable without DNA. The CDR3 totals 15 residues. Germline assignment: CDR1 SGHNT and CDR2 YYREEE (reference sequence). This CDR3 is CASSSRGRTYNEQFF.

V gene TRBV20-1 combines with J gene TRBJ2-7; TCRdb selects TRBD1, and the lack of DNA leaves this call unchecked. The CDR3 consists of 15 residues. Looked up from germline, CDR1 is DFQATT and CDR2 is SNEGSKA (reference sequence). The CDR3 loop reads CSARDLGQGGYEQYF.

The chain has TRBV29-1 and TRBJ1-2; the D call from TCRdb, TRBD1, cannot be confirmed without DNA. The CDR3 has 13 residues. CDR1 is SQVTM, CDR2 ANQGSEA, per germline. CDR3 loop: CSVIPKGSYGYTF.

The chain is built from TRBV6-2 or TRBV6-3 and TRBJ2-1; TCRdb picks TRBD2, but there is no DNA to check that call. The CDR3 extends over 14 amino acids. From germline, CDR1 is MNHEY and CDR2 SVGEGT. CDR3 amino acids: CASSPGLAGIEQFF.

The CDR3 sequence: CASSLEKALAGGHRANTGELFF. The J gene is TRBJ2-2, the V gene TRBV11-2; TCRdb returns TRBD2, unconfirmable since there is no DNA. This CDR3 spans 22 amino acids. Germline values: CDR1 SGHAT, CDR2 FQNNGV.

This chain joins TRBV27 and TRBJ1-6; TCRdb indicates TRBD1, and absent DNA this call remains unverified. The germline gives CDR1 MNHEY, CDR2 SMNVEV (reference sequence). The CDR3 covers 17 residues. CDR3 loop: CASTTKTLPRGNSPLHF.

The V call is TRBV6-1, the J call TRBJ2-7; absent DNA, TCRdb's TRBD1 call cannot be checked. Germline V gene sequence: CDR1 MNHNS, CDR2 SASEGT. CDR3 length: 15 amino acids. CDR3: CASSWDSTSSYEQYF.

V gene TRBV12-3 or TRBV12-4 combines with J gene TRBJ1-6; TCRdb selects TRBD1, and the lack of DNA leaves this call unchecked. CDR3 length: 14 amino acids. CDR3 amino acids: CASSRDRLNSPLHF.

The rearrangement links TRBV5-1 to TRBJ2-1; with no DNA, the TCRdb D assignment of TRBD2 cannot be verified. The CDR3 has 20 amino acids. Per the germline V gene, CDR1 is SGHRS and CDR2 is YFSETQ. This chain's CDR3 is CASSLVRPGTLREDYNEQFF.

The chain combines TRBV20-1 with TRBJ2-1. Germline lookup yields CDR1 DFQATT and CDR2 SNEGSKA (reference sequence). The CDR3 totals 14 residues. The CDR3 loop is CSARARLLVGEQFF.

This sequence joins TRBV5-1 and TRBJ1-5; no DNA is available, so the TRBD1 call from TCRdb remains unchecked. This CDR3 is built from 15 residues. From germline, CDR1 is SGHRS and CDR2 YFSETQ. The CDR3 loop is CASSSGGQSNQPQHF.

The V gene is TRBV2, the J gene TRBJ2-1; TCRdb gives TRBD2 as the D gene, but with no DNA this cannot be confirmed. Germline V CDR1 and CDR2: SNHLY, FYNNEI. The CDR3 spans 15 residues. CDR3 loop: CASSDWAGGFNEQFF.

The chain employs TRBV5-1 and TRBJ1-5. The CDR3 is made up of 13 amino acids. Germline CDR1 and CDR2: SGHRS and YFSETQ. The CDR3 sequence is CASSPKGDQPQHF.

The V call is TRBV5-4, the J call TRBJ2-5; the D gene TCRdb calls, TRBD1, cannot be checked with no DNA. Germline CDR1 reads SGHNT; CDR2 reads YYREEE (reference sequence). The CDR3 spans 13 residues. The CDR3 here is CASSIPGQETQYF.

The chain links TRBV27 to TRBJ1-2; TCRdb's D call of TRBD1 is untestable without DNA. Germline CDR1 MNHEY, CDR2 SMNVEV (reference sequence). This CDR3 region has 15 residues. CDR3: CASRGTGLGPYGYTF.

The chain uses TRBV18 and TRBJ2-3. Germline V CDR1 and CDR2: KGHSH, LQKENI. This CDR3 contains 14 residues. CDR3 loop: CASSPSFSTDTQYF.

The CDR3 spells CASMGHEGNTEAFF. The chain combines TRBV19 with TRBJ1-1. Germline-derived CDR1 and CDR2 are LNHDA and SQIVND (reference sequence). This CDR3 has 14 amino acids.